This paragraph covers one TCR beta chain sequence. Its cognate antigen has yet to be identified. Base qualities were left out, and no much larger clone turns up one base away. Including cysteine and phenylalanine, the CDR3 has 16 amino acids. The CDR3 DNA has 48 bases and is translated from base 1. In the germline V gene, CDR1 corresponds to MNHNS and CDR2 to SASEGT. Here V drops 0 bases and J drops 6 bases, and the junction holds 7 bases not matched to any gene. The data are from a study of blood T cell repertoires in COVID-19 (TCRdb year 2020). With respect to the entire study: Samples covering the acute and convalescent phases of COVID-19 were provided by collaborators in the United States, Italy and Spain. A freely available public database, intended as a resource for researchers studying the immune response to SARS-CoV-2, is where the repertoires were released. The samples were drawn from the first 160 participants of the ongoing ImmuneRACE study and from 1,254 subjects provided by 6 global collaborators. The prospective study material was composed of cDNA or gDNA derived from T cells, B-cell-depleted T cells, or PBMCs. Subjects who had been exposed to COVID-19, were actively infected with it, or had recovered from it provided the deeply sampled blood TCRbeta repertoires that made up the dataset. Where available, HLA class I and class II types were obtained from metadata supplied by the sample provider rather than from assay-based typing. A de-identified subject ID, COVID-19 status, age in years and sex were almost always included in the sample metadata. General conclusions and limits of the study: How much clinical and demographic metadata was included differed by source and by participant, and the metadata was provided uncurated.

Each collaborating institution followed its own protocols to collect whole blood in K2EDTA tubes. For TCRbeta analysis, collaborators shipped samples in one of three forms: frozen whole blood, isolated PBMCs, or DNA extracted from either of those sample types. The immunoSEQ Assay, a bias-controlled multiplex PCR, was used to amplify TCRbeta CDR3 regions from genomic DNA. The original pipeline was this. The number of nucleated cells in each sample was estimated from the amplification of reference gene primers within the assay. To quantify the absolute abundance of each unique TCRbeta CDR3 rearrangement, sequence reads were collapsed and filtered. Productive Simpson clonality was computed per sample as the square root of Simpson's diversity index over productive rearrangements. Imported from immuneACCESS, the table was reduced by TCRdb to in-frame sequences with V and J called. These copies leave out some clones; in studies compared against another copy, an unresolved V gene accounts for under half, and the cause of the remainder is not known. That table furnishes V, J and clone size, whereas the DNA furnished D and trimming. In all, the sample holds more than 55,000 clones, and around 73% of those were seen once. 20% to 25% of the sample is taken by the ten largest.

The rearranged segments are TRBV6-1 and TRBJ2-2; a stretch of 7 junction bases matches TRBD2. The TCR originated in an elderly man with active or convalescent COVID-19. Sequencing was carried out using peripheral blood. The CDR3 region: CASSEAGGPLPGELFF. At the DNA level, the sequence is TGTGCCAGCAGTGAAGCGGGAGGGCCCCTACCCGGGGAGCTGTTTTTT.